This TCR beta chain originates from a study of shared clonotypes between healthy human individuals. V was pared by 4 bases and J by 5 bases, with 4 bases of the junction left unmatched. The CDR3 has 14 amino acids. Germline loops: CDR1 SGDLS, CDR2 YYNGEE. The run depth of the assay was deep. Every unsorted PBMC PCR replicate was loaded with about 300 ng DNA, 33,000 or so T cell genomes. Profiling relied on immunoSEQ multiplex PCR, and the TCRdb table lists in-frame clones only, not all of them. The data show roughly 510,000 clones, 60% to 80% seen once. Recent vaccinations or acute infections were absent in the healthy HIV-negative adult donors.

This receptor was obtained from a middle-aged woman in good health. Some clones in this sample may be carry-over from other donors' samples. The material sequenced was PBMCs. This chain joins TRBV9 and TRBJ2-5; TRBD1 aligns across 11 bases. In DNA, the CDR3 is TGTGCCAGCAGCTCGGGACAGGGGGGGGAGACCCAGTACTTC. It translates to CASSSGQGGETQYF.